Following are 9 T cell receptor beta chains from one sample sequenced in a study of T-cell memory formation after mild COVID-19. TCRdb itself ran the 5' RACE reads through MiXCR, one entry per CDR3 protein. The table records 100,000 to 150,000 distinct CDR3 sequences, about 6.5% of them present only once. Sequencing was carried out using PBMCs or a T cell subset sorted from them (not recorded which). The receptor set was obtained from an adult woman who had mild COVID-19 (a few samples of this study predate the infection). Cell type and time point are not known.

This clonotype was found a few times. The V and J genes are TRBV5-4 and TRBJ2-3; weak D call: TRBD1 (7 bases). V lost 5 bases to trimming and J lost 0 bases, with 16 bases between them. Germline lookup yields CDR1 SGHNT and CDR2 YYREEE (reference sequence). The CDR3 has 16 residues. The DNA for the CDR3 is TGTGCCAGCAGTTCGCCGCAGGGGGGAAGCACAGATACGCAGTATTTT. Its translation is CASSSPQGGSTDTQYF.

This clonotype showed up many times. The rearrangement links TRBV12-3 or TRBV12-4 to TRBJ2-4, with D tentatively TRBD2 (5 bases). V lost 5 bases, J lost 8 bases, and 7 bases lay in between. CDR3 size: 11 residues. The CDR3 DNA reads TGTGCCAGCAGTCGGGGTTACATTCAGTACTTC. This gives the protein CASSRGYIQYF.

At least ten counts were recorded for this clonotype. This chain uses TRBV20-1 with TRBJ2-2; D is perhaps TRBD2 (5 bases). Germline V lookup: CDR1 DFQATT, CDR2 SNEGSKA (reference sequence). V gave up 0 bases and J gave up 6 bases, with 11 bases separating them. The CDR3 contains 14 residues. CDR3 bases: TGCAGTGCTAGAGATCCCCGAGCGGCCGGGGAGCTGTTTTTT. It specifies CSARDPRAAGELFF.

Many counts were recorded for this clonotype. This chain uses TRBV24-1 with TRBJ2-3, with D uncertain. Germline CDR1 reads KGHDR; CDR2 reads SFDVKD. The length of the CDR3 is 16 residues. V was pared by 3 bases and J by 9 bases, with 21 bases between. This chain's CDR3 is CATSDMAETLRSTQYF. The CDR3 nucleotides are TGTGCCACCAGTGATATGGCCGAGACCCTAAGAAGCACGCAGTATTTT.

This clonotype was seen at least ten times. V is TRBV5-1 and J is TRBJ2-1, with 12 bases matching TRBD2. This CDR3 region has 17 residues. Germline trimming cut 4 bases from V and 8 bases from J; bases unmatched to any gene: 13. Germline loops: CDR1 SGHRS, CDR2 YFSETQ. The DNA for the CDR3 is TGCGCCAGCAGCCCCAAGTTGTCTAGCGGGGGGGCGTATGAGCAGTTCTTC. Residues: CASSPKLSSGGAYEQFF.

This clonotype has just a few counts. The J gene is TRBJ1-1, the V gene TRBV5-1; the D is unclear. Germline CDR1 is SGHRS and CDR2 is YFSETQ. The CDR3 sequence is 16 residues long. V was shortened by 0 bases and J by 2 bases, with 14 bases between the two germline ends. This CDR3 is CASSLVTVGANTEAFF. The CDR3 DNA is TGCGCCAGCAGCTTGGTGACGGTGGGAGCTAACACTGAAGCTTTCTTT.

The CDR3 reads CASSYYGVTYNEQFF. The CDR3 DNA sequence: TGTGCCAGCAGTTACTACGGGGTTACCTACAATGAGCAGTTCTTC. V and J are TRBV6-2 or TRBV6-3 and TRBJ2-1, with D possibly matching TRBD2 (5 bases). The CDR3 is made up of 15 amino acids. The ends were cut back, 1 base at V and 2 bases at J, with 9 bases in the middle. Germline V gene lookup returns CDR1 MNHEY and CDR2 SVGEGT.

This clonotype was seen many times. V is TRBV4-2 and J is TRBJ1-1; D not resolved. The germline V gene has CDR1 LGHNA and CDR2 YNFKEQ. CDR3 length: 15 residues. The germline V and J ends were trimmed by 3 bases and 1 base, with 12 bases remaining between them. The CDR3 bases are TGTGCCAGCAGCCACGACCGCGGGGAGAACACTGAAGCTTTCTTT. Protein product: CASSHDRGENTEAFF.

This rearrangement joins TRBV3-1 to TRBJ2-5; 7 positions match TRBD1. The J segment lost 2 bases and the V segment lost 5 bases, leaving 5 bases of the junction unmatched. The CDR3 loop spans 14 amino acids. Per the germline V gene, CDR1 is LGHDT and CDR2 is YNNKEL (reference sequence). CDR3 sequence: CASSYRQGQETQYF. As DNA, the CDR3 is TGTGCCAGCAGCTATCGACAGGGACAAGAGACCCAGTACTTC.